This T cell receptor beta chain is from a study of T cell changes during pregnancy in multiple sclerosis. Libraries were prepared by immunoSEQ multiplex PCR; TCRdb keeps only in-frame clonotypes and omits some of them. In the table there are tens of thousands of clones, approximately 92% of which are singletons. This clone was seen only a few times. The CDR3 is 11 residues long. Trimming stripped 2 bases from V and 8 bases from J, with 7 bases between. The V gene's germline CDR1 is ENHRY and CDR2 SYGVKD. The gene calls are TRBV10-3 and TRBJ2-7; D unresolved. The source was peripheral blood, collected in the first trimester of pregnancy. The receptor's source is a female donor with multiple sclerosis, enrolled in a pregnancy study. The CDR3 spells CAISELEKQYF. The CDR3 DNA follows: TGTGCCATCAGTGAGCTAGAGAAGCAGTACTTC.